What follows is one T cell receptor (beta chain) and its context. The antigen is undetermined. The data were obtained in a study of shared clonotypes between healthy human individuals. Study-wide context: There were three CD4 naive, three CD4 memory, two CD8 naive and one CD8 memory plates per donor. Study observations and caveats: Sharing across several donors was seen in roughly 5% of naive CD4 clonotypes.

Method: immunoSEQ multiplex PCR; TCRdb's copy keeps in-frame clones and lacks some. Of some 2,100,000 clones in the sample, about 92% were seen once. Terminally differentiated effector memory CD45RA+ cells were left out of the naive CD8 fraction, which was CD45RO-negative and positively selected for CCR7. Germline loops: CDR1 SGHVS, CDR2 FQNEAQ. The CDR3 has 13 residues. V dropped 6 bases and J dropped 6 bases, with 15 bases sitting between them. The chain carries TRBV7-8 and TRBJ2-7, with D possibly being TRBD1 or TRBD2 (5 bases each). The origin of this receptor is a man between 18 and 29 years old in good health. Some clones in this sample may be carry-over from other donors' samples. The sequenced sample consisted of naive CD8+ T cells from PBMCs. As DNA, the CDR3 is TGTGCCAGCAGAAGTAGGAGGCAGGGCGAGCAGTACTTC. Protein sequence: CASRSRRQGEQYF.